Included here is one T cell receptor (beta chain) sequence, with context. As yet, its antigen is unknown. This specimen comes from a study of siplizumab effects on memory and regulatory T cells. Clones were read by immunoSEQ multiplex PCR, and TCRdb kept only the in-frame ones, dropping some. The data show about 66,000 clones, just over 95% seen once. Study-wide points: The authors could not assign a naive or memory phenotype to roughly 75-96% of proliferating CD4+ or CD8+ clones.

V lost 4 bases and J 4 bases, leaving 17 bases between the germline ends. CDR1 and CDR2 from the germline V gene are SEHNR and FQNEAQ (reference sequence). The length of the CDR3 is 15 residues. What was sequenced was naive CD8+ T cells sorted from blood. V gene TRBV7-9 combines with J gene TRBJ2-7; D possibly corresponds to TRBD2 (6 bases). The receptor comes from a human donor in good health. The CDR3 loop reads CASSSEAGTLYEQYF. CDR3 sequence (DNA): TGTGCCAGCAGCTCAGAGGCGGGGACCCTTTACGAGCAGTACTTC.